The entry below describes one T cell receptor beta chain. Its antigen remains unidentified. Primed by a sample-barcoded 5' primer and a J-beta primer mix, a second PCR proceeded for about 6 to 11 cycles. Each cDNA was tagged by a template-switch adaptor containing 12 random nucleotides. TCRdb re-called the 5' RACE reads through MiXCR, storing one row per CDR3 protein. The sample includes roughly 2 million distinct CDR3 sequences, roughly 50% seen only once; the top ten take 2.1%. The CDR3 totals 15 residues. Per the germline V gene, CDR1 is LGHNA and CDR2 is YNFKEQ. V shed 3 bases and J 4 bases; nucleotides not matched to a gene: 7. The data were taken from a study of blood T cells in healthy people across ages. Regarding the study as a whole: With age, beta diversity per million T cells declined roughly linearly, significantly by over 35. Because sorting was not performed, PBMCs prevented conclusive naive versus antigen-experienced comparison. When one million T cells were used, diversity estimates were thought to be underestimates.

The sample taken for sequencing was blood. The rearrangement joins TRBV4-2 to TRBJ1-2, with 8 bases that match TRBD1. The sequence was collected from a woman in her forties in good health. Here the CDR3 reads CASSHPTGDGYGYTF. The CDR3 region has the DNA TGTGCCAGCAGCCACCCGACAGGGGACGGCTATGGCTACACCTTC.